The present T cell receptor (beta chain) was sequenced within a study of blood T cell repertoires in COVID-19. At the level of the study: Sources were T cells, B-cell-depleted T cells, or PBMCs; the material itself was cDNA or gDNA.

Germline V gene sequence: CDR1 SGHRS, CDR2 YFSETQ. CDR3 length equals 17 residues. The V segment lost 2 bases and the J segment 7 bases; nucleotides outside the gene matches: 6. As processed by the authors: Estimated nucleated cell counts came from reference gene primer amplification. TCRdb keeps only in-frame clones here, not all; method: immunoSEQ multiplex PCR. The DNA gave D and trimming, while V, J and clone size come from that table. The table includes around 40,000 clones, around 90% detected once. The sequence came from a man aged 50 or older with active COVID-19. The V and J genes are TRBV5-1 and TRBJ2-1; 16 bases fit TRBD2. Sequenced sample: peripheral blood. The CDR3 protein is CASSFGTSGRALNEQFF. CDR3 DNA: TGCGCCAGCAGCTTCGGGACTAGCGGGAGGGCGTTAAATGAGCAGTTCTTC. The full variable domain, completed using reference TRBV5-1 and TRBJ2-1, is KAGVTQTPRYLIKTRGQQVTLSCSPISGHRSVSWYQQTPGQGLQFLFEYFSETQRNKGNFPGRFSGRQFSNSRSEMNVSTLELGDSALYLCASSFGTSGRALNEQFFGPGTRLTVL.